Described below is a single T cell receptor (beta chain) sequence and its context. This sample is part of a study of blood T cell repertoires in COVID-19. About the research overall: COVID-19 samples, acute and convalescent, were from the United States, Italy and Spain. Sources were T cells, B-cell-depleted T cells, or PBMCs; the material itself was cDNA or gDNA.

Participant age was roughly 18 to 90 years, and participants resided in roughly 24 US areas. Participants reported their clinical history, and cohort assignment relied on those reports. Sequencing was performed with immunoSEQ multiplex PCR; in TCRdb, only in-frame clones are kept and a portion is missing. The sample lists some 460,000 clones; 70% to 90% were seen once. The V end lost 4 bases, the J end lost 2 bases, and 15 bases lay between the germline ends. Germline CDR1 is KGHSH and CDR2 is LQKENI. The CDR3 runs to 16 residues. The TCR originated in a woman aged 18-35 years with acute COVID-19. The V call is TRBV18, the J call TRBJ1-5, with D maybe TRBD1 (6 bases). The sample comprised PBMCs or T cells enriched from blood (not recorded which). CDR3 DNA: TGTGCCAGCTCACAAGGCAGGGACATTGGCAATCAGCCCCAGCATTTT. Amino acids: CASSQGRDIGNQPQHF.